This entry is about one T cell receptor (beta chain). Its antigen is currently unknown. Looked up from germline, CDR1 is SGHTA and CDR2 is FQGNSA. This CDR3 is 15 amino acids long. V lost 3 bases and J 4 bases, leaving 16 bases between the germline ends. The entry originates in a study of T-cell reconstitution after alpha-beta-depleted transplantation in children. Study-level results: Reported findings indicate that, about two months after transplant, alpha-beta T cells came from several hundred expanded clones, which were derived from non-depleted graft cells. Counts and diversity of T cells one year after transplant came mostly from newly produced T cells.

This sample's TCRbeta library carried unique molecular identifier barcodes. Each CDR3 protein is one row after TCRdb ran MiXCR on the PCR reads. The data show about 830,000 distinct CDR3 sequences, with approximately 15% seen just once and just under 5% held by the top ten. The V and J genes are TRBV7-2 and TRBJ2-7; no clear D. Sequenced material: PBMCs, mostly from graft donor cells, taken 360 days after TCRalphabeta/CD19-depleted stem cell transplant. This receptor was taken from a male patient between 10 and 17 years old who had a stem cell transplant for acute lymphoblastic leukemia, so the T cells may come from the graft donor. The CDR3 reads CASSLMRSDTYEQYF. The CDR3 coding sequence is TGTGCCAGCAGCTTGATGAGGTCAGACACTTACGAGCAGTACTTC.